This TCR beta chain was sequenced in a study of blood T cells in healthy people across ages. General study results and limits: When set beside aged donors, long-lived donors presented more naive CD4+ cells and higher diversity.

This clonotype was counted a few times. Its matching antigen is unknown. Approximately 9 milliliters of peripheral blood were drawn from each donor into EDTA-treated tubes. Extraction yielded at least 5 micrograms of total RNA per sample. Germline V gene lookup returns CDR1 MNHEY and CDR2 SVGAGI. J lost 6 bases, V lost 2 bases, and 2 bases had no gene match. There are 13 residues in the CDR3. Alongside a J-beta primer mix, a sample-barcoded 5' primer served in a second PCR lasting roughly 7 to 11 cycles. Each cDNA molecule was tagged by a template-switch adaptor that had 12 random nucleotides. TCRdb re-derived calls from the 5' RACE reads in MiXCR, one entry per CDR3 protein. The repertoire includes over 1,500,000 distinct CDR3 sequences, 49% of them detected once, and approximately 2.1% sits in the top ten.

The source is a woman aged 40 to 50 in good health. The chain combines TRBV6-5 with TRBJ1-2; 8 bases fit TRBD1. The sample taken for sequencing was blood. CDR3 sequence reads: CASSYVGQDGYTF. CDR3 nucleotide sequence: TGTGCCAGCAGTTACGTGGGACAGGATGGCTACACCTTC.